A single sample is the source of the 14 T cell receptor beta chains below, sequenced in a study of blood T cell repertoires in COVID-19. Here immunoSEQ multiplex PCR was the method, and the copy in TCRdb shows in-frame clones only, minus some. The sample lists approximately 170,000 clones, around 86% occurring once. The sequenced material came from peripheral blood. These receptors were collected from a man between 65 and 85 years old who had recovered from COVID-19.

V usage is TRBV15 and J usage is TRBJ2-7, with 12 bases fitting TRBD2. V lost 1 base, J lost 6 bases, and 4 bases stayed unmatched. CDR3 length equals 15 residues. Germline loops: CDR1 LNHNV, CDR2 YYDKDF (reference sequence). The CDR3 loop reads CATSRVTSGRTEQYF. The CDR3 coding sequence is TGTGCCACCAGCAGAGTGACTAGCGGGAGAACCGAGCAGTACTTC. Together with reference TRBV15 and TRBJ2-7, the CDR3 gives the full variable domain: DAMVIQNPRYQVTQFGKPVTLSCSQTLNHNVMYWYQQKSSQAPKLLFHYYDKDFNNEADTPDNFQSRRPNTSFCFLDIRSPGLGDTAMYLCATSRVTSGRTEQYFGPGTRLTVT.

The chain recombines TRBV19 with TRBJ2-2; 7 positions match TRBD2. The CDR3 totals 14 residues. Germline loops: CDR1 LNHDA, CDR2 SQIVND (reference sequence). With V trimmed by 9 bases and J by 0 bases, 4 bases remained unmatched. CDR3 sequence: CASRDYTNTGELFF. The CDR3, as DNA: TGTGCCAGCAGGGACTATACGAACACCGGGGAGCTGTTTTTT.

The gene calls are TRBV30 and TRBJ1-3; a weak D match, TRBD1 (5 bases). The V gene's germline CDR1 is GTSNPN and CDR2 SVGIG (reference sequence). The CDR3 has 13 residues. Trimming removed 2 bases from V and 2 bases from J, with 7 bases in between. CDR3 bases: TGTGCCTGGAGTCAGGGCCCTGGAAACACCATATATTTT. Translated: CAWSQGPGNTIYF.

V and J are TRBV11-2 and TRBJ2-1, with 13 bases matching TRBD2. V was pared by 4 bases and J by 9 bases, with 6 bases of the junction left unmatched. CDR1 and CDR2 from the germline V gene are SGHAT and FQNNGV. The CDR3 consists of 15 residues. In DNA form, the CDR3 reads TGTGCCAGCAGCTCCCTACTAGCGGGAGGGATTGAGCAGTTCTTC. Translating gives CASSSLLAGGIEQFF.

The chain uses TRBV19 and TRBJ2-7, with TRBD1 identical over 10 bases. The V gene's germline CDR1 is LNHDA and CDR2 SQIVND (reference sequence). J lost 9 bases, V lost 5 bases, and 13 bases had no gene match. This CDR3 comprises 15 residues. CDR3 residues: CASSLGTGDLRGQYF. CDR3 coding DNA: TGTGCCAGTAGTCTCGGGACAGGGGACCTACGCGGGCAGTACTTC.

The rearrangement uses TRBV7-2 and TRBJ2-2; 8 bases line up with TRBD2. The CDR3 extends over 15 amino acids. V trimming: 1 base; J trimming: 5 bases; junction bases outside the gene matches: 3. CDR1 is SGHTA and CDR2 is FQGNSA in the germline V gene. For the CDR3, the DNA is TGTGCCAGCAGCTTAGTAGCGGGAATGACCGGGGAGCTGTTTTTT. Translating it yields CASSLVAGMTGELFF.

The CDR3 reads CASSPRTNYGYTF. The CDR3 bases are TGTGCCAGCAGTCCCCGTACTAACTATGGCTACACCTTC. V is TRBV6-6 and J is TRBJ1-2; D unresolved. Germline assignment: CDR1 MNHNY and CDR2 SVGAGI (reference sequence). The CDR3 length is 13 residues. With 5 bases removed from V and 0 bases from J, the gap between germline ends came to 7 bases.

This clone was observed a few times. V and J are TRBV5-1 and TRBJ2-6; D gene ambiguous. The CDR3 length is 17 residues. Germline assignment: CDR1 SGHRS and CDR2 YFSETQ. Trimming took 2 bases from V and 0 from J, leaving 12 bases between them. CDR3 in amino acids: CASSFDSQSSGANVLTF. In DNA, the CDR3 is TGCGCCAGCAGCTTTGACTCCCAGAGCTCTGGGGCCAACGTCCTGACTTTC.

This chain joins TRBV11-2 and TRBJ2-1, with D maybe TRBD1 (7 bases). This CDR3 has 16 amino acids. V lost 5 bases and J 6 bases, leaving 20 bases between the germline ends. Germline lookup yields CDR1 SGHAT and CDR2 FQNNGV. Written as DNA, the CDR3 is TGTGCCAGCAGCCCAGGTGGGCAGGGGGGAGGCAATGAGCAGTTCTTC. It yields the protein CASSPGGQGGGNEQFF.

The chain couples TRBV2 to TRBJ2-1; 7 bases align to TRBD2. The CDR3 contains 16 residues. With V trimmed by 7 bases and J by 13 bases, 22 bases remained unmatched. Germline values: CDR1 SNHLY, CDR2 FYNNEI. CDR3 sequence reads: CASNPLSSGIQGEQFF. CDR3 DNA: TGTGCCAGCAATCCCCTCTCTAGCGGTATTCAAGGCGAACAGTTCTTC.

This sequence joins TRBV6-2 or TRBV6-3 and TRBJ2-1; D is possibly TRBD2 (5 bases). V dropped 4 bases and J dropped 9 bases, with 13 bases sitting between them. Germline lookup yields CDR1 MNHEY and CDR2 SVGEGT. This CDR3 has 13 residues. The CDR3 coding sequence is TGTGCCAGCAGTTTTCTGGGAGTGGGTGAGCAGTTCTTC. Translating it yields CASSFLGVGEQFF.

This clone was observed a few times. The chain recombines TRBV28 with TRBJ2-1; 9 bases are a match to TRBD1. Per germline, CDR1 MDHEN and CDR2 SYDVKM. The V and J ends lost 6 bases and 8 bases, in that order; junction bases with no gene match: 5. The CDR3 contains 13 residues. Written as DNA, the CDR3 is TGTGCCAGCAGCGGACAGGGGCGGGATGAGCAGTTCTTC. This encodes CASSGQGRDEQFF.

The rearrangement joins TRBV5-6 to TRBJ2-3, with 9 bases fitting TRBD2. Germline CDR1 is SGHDT and CDR2 is YYEEEE. CDR3 length equals 15 residues. V shed 0 bases and J 3 bases; nucleotides not matched to a gene: 2. Here the CDR3 reads CASSLGGRGTDTQYF. The CDR3 DNA sequence: TGTGCCAGCAGCTTGGGCGGGAGGGGGACAGATACGCAGTATTTT.

The chain has TRBV27 and TRBJ2-7, with 8 positions matching TRBD2. V shed 3 bases, J shed 3 bases, and the junction held 4 bases outside the gene matches. The germline V gene has CDR1 MNHEY and CDR2 SMNVEV (reference sequence). The CDR3 is made up of 14 amino acids. The CDR3 nucleotides are TGTGCCAGCAGTTTTAGCGGGACATTCTACGAGCAGTACTTC. Encoded protein: CASSFSGTFYEQYF.